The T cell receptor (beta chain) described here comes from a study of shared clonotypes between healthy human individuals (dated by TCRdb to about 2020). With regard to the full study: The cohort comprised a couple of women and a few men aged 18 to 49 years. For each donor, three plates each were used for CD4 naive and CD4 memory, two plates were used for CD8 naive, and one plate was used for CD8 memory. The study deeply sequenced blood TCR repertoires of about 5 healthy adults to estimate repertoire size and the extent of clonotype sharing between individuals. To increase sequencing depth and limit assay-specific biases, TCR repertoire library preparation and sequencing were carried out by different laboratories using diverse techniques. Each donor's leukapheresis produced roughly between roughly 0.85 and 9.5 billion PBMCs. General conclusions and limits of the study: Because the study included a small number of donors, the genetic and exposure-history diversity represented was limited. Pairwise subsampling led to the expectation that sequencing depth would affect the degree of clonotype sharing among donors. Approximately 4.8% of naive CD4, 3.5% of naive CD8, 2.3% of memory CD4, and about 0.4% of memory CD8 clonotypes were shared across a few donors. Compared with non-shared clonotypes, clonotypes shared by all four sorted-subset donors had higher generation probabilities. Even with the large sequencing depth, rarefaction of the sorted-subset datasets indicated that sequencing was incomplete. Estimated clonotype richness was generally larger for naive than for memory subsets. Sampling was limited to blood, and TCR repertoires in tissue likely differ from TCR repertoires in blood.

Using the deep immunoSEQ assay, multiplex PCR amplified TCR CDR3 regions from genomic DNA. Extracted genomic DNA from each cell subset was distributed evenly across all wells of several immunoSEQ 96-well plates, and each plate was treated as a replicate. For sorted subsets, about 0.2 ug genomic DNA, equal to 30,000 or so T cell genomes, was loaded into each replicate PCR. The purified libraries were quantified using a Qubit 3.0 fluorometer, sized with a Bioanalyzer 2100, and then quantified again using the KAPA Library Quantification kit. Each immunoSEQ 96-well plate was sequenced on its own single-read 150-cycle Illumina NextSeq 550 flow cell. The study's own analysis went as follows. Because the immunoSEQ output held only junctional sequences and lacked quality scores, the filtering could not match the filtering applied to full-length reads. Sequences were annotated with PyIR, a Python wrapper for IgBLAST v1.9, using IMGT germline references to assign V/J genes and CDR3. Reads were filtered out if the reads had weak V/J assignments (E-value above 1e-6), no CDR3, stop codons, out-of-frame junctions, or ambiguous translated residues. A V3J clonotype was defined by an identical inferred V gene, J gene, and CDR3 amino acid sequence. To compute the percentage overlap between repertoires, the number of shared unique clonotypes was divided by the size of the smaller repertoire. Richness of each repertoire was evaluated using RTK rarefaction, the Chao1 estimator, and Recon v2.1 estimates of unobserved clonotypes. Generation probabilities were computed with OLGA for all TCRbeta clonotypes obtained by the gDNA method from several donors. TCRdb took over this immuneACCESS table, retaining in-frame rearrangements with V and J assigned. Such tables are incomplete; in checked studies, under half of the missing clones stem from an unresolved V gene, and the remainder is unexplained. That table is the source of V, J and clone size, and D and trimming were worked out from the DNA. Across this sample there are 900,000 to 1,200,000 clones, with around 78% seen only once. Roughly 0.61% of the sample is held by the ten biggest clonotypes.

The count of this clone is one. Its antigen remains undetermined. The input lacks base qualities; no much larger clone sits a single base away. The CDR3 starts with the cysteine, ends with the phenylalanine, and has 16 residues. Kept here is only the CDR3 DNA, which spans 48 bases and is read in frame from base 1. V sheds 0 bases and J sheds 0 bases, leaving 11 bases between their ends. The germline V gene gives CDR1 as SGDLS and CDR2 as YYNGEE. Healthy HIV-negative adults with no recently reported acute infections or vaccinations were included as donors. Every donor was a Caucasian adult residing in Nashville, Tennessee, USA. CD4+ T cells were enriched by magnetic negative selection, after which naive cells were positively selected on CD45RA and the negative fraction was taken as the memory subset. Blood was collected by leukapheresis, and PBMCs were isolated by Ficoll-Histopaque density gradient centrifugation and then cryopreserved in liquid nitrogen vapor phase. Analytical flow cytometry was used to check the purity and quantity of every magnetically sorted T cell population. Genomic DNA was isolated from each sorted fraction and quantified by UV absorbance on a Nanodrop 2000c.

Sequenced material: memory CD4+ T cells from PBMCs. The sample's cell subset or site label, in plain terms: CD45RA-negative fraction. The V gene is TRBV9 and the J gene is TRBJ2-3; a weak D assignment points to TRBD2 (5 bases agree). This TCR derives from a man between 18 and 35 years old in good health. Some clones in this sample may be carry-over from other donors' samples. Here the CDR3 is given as CASSVVAGTSTDTQYF. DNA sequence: TGTGCCAGCAGCGTAGTTGCGGGCACTAGCACAGATACGCAGTATTTT.